These 21 T cell receptor beta chains came from one sample sequenced in a study of OX40 agonist ivuxolimab in advanced cancers. Libraries were prepared through the immunoSEQ multiplex PCR assay. TCRdb carries this immuneACCESS record with in-frame sequences only. Its versions omit some clonotypes, under half of them owing to an unresolved V gene in the studies checked, with the rest unexplained. The table for this sample lists 75,000 to 100,000 clones; about 84% of them were counted only once. Less than 6% of the sample is held by the ten biggest clonotypes. This sample comprised CD4+ or CD8+ T cells sorted from blood, obtained in a trial of the OX40 agonist ivuxolimab. The receptors originated from an adult with an advanced solid tumor such as melanoma, head and neck, liver or kidney cancer.

This clone came up once. The chain carries TRBV7-6 and TRBJ2-2, with D unclear. This CDR3 spans 15 amino acids. CDR1 SGHVS and CDR2 FNYEAQ come from the germline V gene. Trimming removed 1 base from V and 5 bases from J, with 11 bases in between. The CDR3 region is CASSLGGSRTGELFF. Written as DNA, the CDR3 is TGTGCCAGCAGCTTAGGGGGTAGTAGGACCGGGGAGCTGTTTTTT. The variable domain in full, with the rest retrieved from reference TRBV7-6 and TRBJ2-2, is GAGVSQSPRYKVTKRGQDVALRCDPISGHVSLYWYRQALGQGPEFLTYFNYEAQQDKSGLPNDRFSAERPEGSISTLTIQRTEQRDSAMYRCASSLGGSRTGELFFGEGSRLTVL.

The chain combines TRBV27 with TRBJ2-1, with 9 bases matching TRBD1. V shed 3 bases and J 15 bases; nucleotides not matched to a gene: 9. Germline V gives CDR1 MNHEY, CDR2 SMNVEV (reference sequence). This CDR3 is built from 13 residues. The CDR3 spells CASSFARGQGTFF. Written as DNA, the CDR3 is TGTGCCAGCAGTTTTGCTCGGGGACAGGGCACGTTCTTC.

The V and J genes are TRBV11-2 and TRBJ1-2; D is perhaps TRBD1 (5 bases). The germline V gene encodes CDR1 SGHAT and CDR2 FQNNGV. The CDR3 is 11 amino acids. The V gene lost 1 base and the J gene lost 14 bases, with 11 bases spanning the gap. This CDR3 is CASSLGFGTTF. The CDR3 DNA sequence: TGTGCCAGCAGCTTAGGGTTCGGGACTACCTTC.

This clone was observed once. The chain combines TRBV2 with TRBJ2-1; 7 bases are a match to TRBD1. V lost 4 bases to trimming and J lost 8 bases; unmatched junction nucleotides: 11. This CDR3 has 15 residues. Germline CDR1 SNHLY, CDR2 FYNNEI. In DNA form, the CDR3 reads TGTGCCAGCAGTGCCACAGGGGTCGGCTGGGATGAGCAGTTCTTC. This translates into CASSATGVGWDEQFF.

CDR3 region: CASSKGREGEKLFF. CDR3 nucleotide sequence: TGTGCCAGCAGCAAGGGCAGGGAGGGTGAAAAACTGTTTTTT. The V gene is TRBV21-1, the J gene TRBJ1-4. TRBV21-1 represents a pseudogene. This CDR3 has 14 amino acids.

V and J are TRBV4-2 and TRBJ1-2; maybe TRBD1 (5 bases). Germline CDR1 is LGHNA and CDR2 is YNFKEQ. Trimming stripped 1 base from V and 2 bases from J, with 11 bases between. The CDR3 spans 15 residues. CDR3 sequence reads: CASSQAVAGNYGYTF. The CDR3 DNA follows: TGTGCCAGCAGCCAAGCCGTGGCAGGGAACTATGGCTACACCTTC.

The V call is TRBV18, the J call TRBJ1-4; 7 bases align to TRBD1. The V and J ends lost 3 bases and 13 bases, in that order; junction bases with no gene match: 20. The CDR3 is made up of 17 amino acids. The germline V gene encodes CDR1 KGHSH and CDR2 LQKENI. The CDR3 DNA reads as TGTGCCAGCTCACCCCGGGACAGATCTCTGTCCTTGTCGGGACTGTTTTTT. Translated, it gives CASSPRDRSLSLSGLFF. Complete variable domain (other parts from reference TRBV18 and TRBJ1-4): NAGVMQNPRHLVRRRGQEARLRCSPMKGHSHVYWYRQLPEEGLKFMVYLQKENIIDESGMPKERFSAEFPKEGPSILRIQQVVRGDSAAYFCASSPRDRSLSLSGLFFGSGTQLSVL.

The chain carries TRBV7-9 and TRBJ2-2; a weak D match, TRBD1 (5 bases). The CDR3 covers 14 residues. With 5 bases removed from V and 2 bases from J, the gap between germline ends came to 9 bases. The germline V gene encodes CDR1 SEHNR and CDR2 FQNEAQ (reference sequence). CDR3 sequence: CASSMDINTGELFF. CDR3 coding DNA: TGTGCCAGCAGCATGGACATCAACACCGGGGAGCTGTTTTTT.

The gene calls are TRBV15 and TRBJ1-5; no firm D call. Deletions cut 3 bases from V and 4 bases from J, with 7 bases between. Per the germline V gene, CDR1 is LNHNV and CDR2 is YYDKDF (reference sequence). The CDR3 totals 13 residues. The CDR3 DNA follows: TGTGCCACCAGCAGTGCCAGAAATCAGCCCCAGCATTTT. Translation: CATSSARNQPQHF.

The chain links TRBV5-1 to TRBJ2-7; 7 bases fit TRBD1. Germline loops: CDR1 SGHRS, CDR2 YFSETQ. There are 13 residues in the CDR3. V dropped 4 bases and J dropped 2; count of bases not matched to a gene: 3. CDR3 amino acids: CASSGGQAYEQYF. The CDR3 bases are TGCGCCAGCAGCGGAGGACAGGCCTACGAGCAGTACTTC.

There are a few counts of this clone. The CDR3 here is CASSFGQGHGEQYF. For the CDR3, the DNA is TGTGCCAGCAGTTTCGGGCAGGGCCATGGGGAGCAGTACTTC. The V gene is TRBV6-5, the J gene TRBJ2-7; the D gene is possibly TRBD1 (5 bases). This CDR3 is built from 14 residues. Germline-derived CDR1 and CDR2 are MNHEY and SVGAGI. V was trimmed by 4 bases and J by 7 bases, leaving 17 bases between them.

The CDR3 sequence is CASSPHRAENNEQFF. The DNA of the CDR3 is TGTGCCAGCAGTCCACATCGAGCGGAGAACAATGAGCAGTTCTTC. This chain links TRBV6-5 with TRBJ2-1; possible D gene TRBD2, 5 bases. The CDR3 length is 15 residues. Germline V gene sequence: CDR1 MNHEY, CDR2 SVGAGI. V dropped 5 bases and J dropped 5 bases, with 16 bases sitting between them.

This clone turned up a few times. The chain is built from TRBV4-1 and TRBJ2-3; 10 bases agree with TRBD2. Germline CDR1 reads MGHRA; CDR2 reads YSYEKL. The CDR3 contains 17 residues. V gave up 4 bases and J gave up 1 base; unmatched junction bases: 8. In nucleotides, the CDR3 is TGCGCCAGCAGCCTGACCGGAGCGGGAGGGCGCACAGATACGCAGTATTTT. Translated, it gives CASSLTGAGGRTDTQYF.

V usage is TRBV6-6 and J usage is TRBJ2-1; D could derive from TRBD1 or TRBD2 (6 bases each). Germline-derived CDR1 and CDR2 are MNHNY and SVGAGI (reference sequence). The length of the CDR3 is 15 residues. Deletions cut 5 bases from V and 3 bases from J, with 14 bases between. The CDR3 bases are TGTGCCAGCAGTACCTCGGGGGCGCTCTACAATGAGCAGTTCTTC. Its protein is CASSTSGALYNEQFF.

The chain carries TRBV6-1 and TRBJ1-2; maybe TRBD1 (5 bases). CDR3 length equals 15 residues. Germline V gene lookup returns CDR1 MNHNS and CDR2 SASEGT. With 5 bases removed from V and 6 bases from J, the gap between germline ends came to 19 bases. DNA for the CDR3: TGTGCCAGCAGTCGGGTCCCTGGGGGAAGGGATGGCTACACCTTC. Its protein product is CASSRVPGGRDGYTF.

Only a few counts were recorded for this clone. The chain couples TRBV2 to TRBJ1-5; TRBD1 matches 8 bases. Germline loops: CDR1 SNHLY, CDR2 FYNNEI. The CDR3 loop spans 15 amino acids. Trimming cost V 6 bases and J 6 bases; bases outside gene matches: 10. CDR3 amino acids: CASRGTGQGIQPQHF. In nucleotides, the CDR3 is TGTGCCAGCAGGGGCACAGGACAGGGAATTCAGCCCCAGCATTTT. The full variable domain, its missing parts supplied by reference TRBV2 and TRBJ1-5, is EPEVTQTPSHQVTQMGQEVILRCVPISNHLYFYWYRQILGQKVEFLVSFYNNEISEKSEIFDDQFSVERPDGSNFTLKIRSTKLEDSAMYFCASRGTGQGIQPQHFGDGTRLSIL.

V is TRBV18 and J is TRBJ1-1; D not certain. CDR3 length: 14 amino acids. The V gene's germline CDR1 is KGHSH and CDR2 LQKENI. Between the trimmed V and J ends, which lost 2 bases and 11 bases, there was a span of 18 bases. The CDR3 region is CASSPDASDPAAFF. The CDR3 DNA sequence: TGTGCCAGCTCACCAGACGCCAGCGATCCGGCGGCTTTCTTT. Using reference TRBV18 and TRBJ1-1 for the parts outside the CDR3, the full variable domain is NAGVMQNPRHLVRRRGQEARLRCSPMKGHSHVYWYRQLPEEGLKFMVYLQKENIIDESGMPKERFSAEFPKEGPSILRIQQVVRGDSAAYFCASSPDASDPAAFFGQGTRLTVV.

The chain is built from TRBV4-1 and TRBJ1-5, with a tentative D call TRBD1 (6 bases). Germline V lookup: CDR1 MGHRA, CDR2 YSYEKL. The CDR3 is 15 residues long. V was clipped by 0 bases and J by 4 bases, with 10 bases between them. The CDR3 region is CASSQEGAWNQPQHF. The CDR3 nucleotides read TGCGCCAGCAGCCAAGAGGGGGCTTGGAATCAGCCCCAGCATTTT.

V gene TRBV5-4 combines with J gene TRBJ2-7; either TRBD1 or TRBD2 may fit D (5 bases each). Germline values: CDR1 SGHNT, CDR2 YYREEE (reference sequence). The CDR3 covers 13 residues. V was trimmed by 0 bases and J by 4 bases, leaving 8 bases between them. The CDR3 region is CASSLERGYEQYF. CDR3 nucleotides: TGTGCCAGCAGCTTGGAGAGGGGTTACGAGCAGTACTTC.

This chain connects TRBV10-3 to TRBJ2-3; D remains ambiguous. Germline loops: CDR1 ENHRY, CDR2 SYGVKD. Deletions cut 2 bases from V and 6 bases from J, with 9 bases between. This CDR3 has 13 amino acids. CDR3 residues: CAISEVSADTQYF. As DNA, the CDR3 is TGTGCCATCAGTGAGGTTTCGGCGGATACGCAGTATTTT.

Judged by abundance, this clone is medium-sized. CDR3: CASSRYFDGYTF. The CDR3, as DNA: TGTGCCAGCAGTCGATATTTCGATGGCTACACCTTC. This sequence joins TRBV2 and TRBJ1-2, with D uncertain. This CDR3 is built from 12 residues. Between the trimmed V and J ends, which lost 5 bases and 6 bases, there was a span of 10 bases. CDR1 is SNHLY, CDR2 FYNNEI, per germline.